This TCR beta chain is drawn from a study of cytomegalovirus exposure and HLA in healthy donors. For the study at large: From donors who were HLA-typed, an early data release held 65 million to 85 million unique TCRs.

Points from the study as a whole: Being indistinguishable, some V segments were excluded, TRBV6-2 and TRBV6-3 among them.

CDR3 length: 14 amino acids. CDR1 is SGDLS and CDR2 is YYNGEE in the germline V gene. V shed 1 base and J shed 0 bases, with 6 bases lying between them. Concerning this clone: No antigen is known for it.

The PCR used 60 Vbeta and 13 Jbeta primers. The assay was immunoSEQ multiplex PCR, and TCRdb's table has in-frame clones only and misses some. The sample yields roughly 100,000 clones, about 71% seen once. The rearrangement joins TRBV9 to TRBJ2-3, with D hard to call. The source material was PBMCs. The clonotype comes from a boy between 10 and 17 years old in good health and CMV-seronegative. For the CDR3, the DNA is TGTGCCAGCAGCGTACAGATCAGCACAGATACGCAGTATTTT. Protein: CASSVQISTDTQYF.